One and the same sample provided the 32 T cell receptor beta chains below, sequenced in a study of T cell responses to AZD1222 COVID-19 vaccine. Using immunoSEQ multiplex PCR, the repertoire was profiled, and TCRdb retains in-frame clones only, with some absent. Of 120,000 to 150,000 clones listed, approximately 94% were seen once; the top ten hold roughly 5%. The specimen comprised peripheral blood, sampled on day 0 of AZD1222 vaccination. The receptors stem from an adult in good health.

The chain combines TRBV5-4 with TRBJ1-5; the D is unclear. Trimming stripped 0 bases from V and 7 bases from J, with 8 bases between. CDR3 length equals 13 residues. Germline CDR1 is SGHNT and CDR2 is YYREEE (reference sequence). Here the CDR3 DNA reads TGTGCCAGCAGCTTGGATGGTGAACAGCCCCAGCATTTT. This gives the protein CASSLDGEQPQHF.

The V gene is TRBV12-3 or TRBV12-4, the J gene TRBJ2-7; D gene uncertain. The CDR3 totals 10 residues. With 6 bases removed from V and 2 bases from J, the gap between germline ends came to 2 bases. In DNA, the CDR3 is TGTGCCAGCAGGACCTACGAGCAGTACTTC. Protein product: CASRTYEQYF.

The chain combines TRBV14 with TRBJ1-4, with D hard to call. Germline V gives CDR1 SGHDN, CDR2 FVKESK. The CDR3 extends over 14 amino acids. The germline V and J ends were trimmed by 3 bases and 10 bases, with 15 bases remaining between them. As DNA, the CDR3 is TGTGCCAGCAGCCACCATGAACGTTGGGGAAAACTGTTTTTT. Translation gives CASSHHERWGKLFF.

The DNA of the CDR3 is TGTGCCAGCAGTCCCTACTACGAGCAGTACTTC. Protein product: CASSPYYEQYF. The V call is TRBV2, the J call TRBJ2-7; D not certain. The CDR3 consists of 11 residues. Germline V lookup: CDR1 SNHLY, CDR2 FYNNEI. The V and J ends lost 5 bases and 3 bases respectively, with 5 bases between them.

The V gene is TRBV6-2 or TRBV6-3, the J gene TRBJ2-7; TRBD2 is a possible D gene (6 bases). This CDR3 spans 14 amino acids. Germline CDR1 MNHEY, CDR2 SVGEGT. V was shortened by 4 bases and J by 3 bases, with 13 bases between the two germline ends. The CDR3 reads CASSSRDPFYEQYF. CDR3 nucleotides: TGTGCCAGCAGTTCGCGGGACCCCTTCTACGAGCAGTACTTC.

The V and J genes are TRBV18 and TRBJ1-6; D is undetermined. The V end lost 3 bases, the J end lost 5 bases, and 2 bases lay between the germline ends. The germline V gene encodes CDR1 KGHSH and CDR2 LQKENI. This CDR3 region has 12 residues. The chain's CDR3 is CASSPNNSPLHF. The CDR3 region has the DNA TGTGCCAGCTCACCTAATAATTCACCCCTCCACTTT.

The CDR3 loop is CASSLGSTDTQYF. DNA of the CDR3: TGTGCCAGCAGTTTAGGGAGCACAGATACGCAGTATTTT. The chain is built from TRBV12-3 or TRBV12-4 and TRBJ2-3; D is undetermined. Trimming removed 1 base from V and 0 bases from J, with 2 bases in between. The CDR3 consists of 13 residues.

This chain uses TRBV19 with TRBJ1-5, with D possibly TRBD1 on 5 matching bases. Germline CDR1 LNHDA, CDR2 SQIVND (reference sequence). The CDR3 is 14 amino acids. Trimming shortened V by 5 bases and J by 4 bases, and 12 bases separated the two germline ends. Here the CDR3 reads CASSFNPGNQPQHF. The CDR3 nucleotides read TGTGCCAGTAGTTTCAACCCAGGGAATCAGCCCCAGCATTTT. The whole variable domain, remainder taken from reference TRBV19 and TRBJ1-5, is DGGITQSPKYLFRKEGQNVTLSCEQNLNHDAMYWYRQDPGQGLRLIYYSQIVNDFQKGDIAEGYSVSREKKESFPLTVTSAQKNPTAFYLCASSFNPGNQPQHFGDGTRLSIL.

CDR3 protein: CASSAPGTAISGNTIYF. CDR3 sequence (DNA): TGTGCCAGCAGTGCCCCCGGGACAGCGATCTCTGGAAACACCATATATTTT. The chain combines TRBV6-1 with TRBJ1-3; 7 positions match TRBD1. The CDR3 sequence is 17 residues long. Trimming took 4 bases from V and 0 from J; bases not matched to a gene: 9. CDR1 is MNHNS, CDR2 SASEGT, per germline.

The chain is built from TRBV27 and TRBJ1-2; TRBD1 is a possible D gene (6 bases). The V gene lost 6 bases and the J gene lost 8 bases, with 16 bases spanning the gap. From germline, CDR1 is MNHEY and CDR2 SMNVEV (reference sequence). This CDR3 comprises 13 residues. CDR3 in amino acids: CASSPRGPKGYTF. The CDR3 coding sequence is TGTGCCAGCAGCCCCAGGGGTCCGAAAGGCTACACCTTC.

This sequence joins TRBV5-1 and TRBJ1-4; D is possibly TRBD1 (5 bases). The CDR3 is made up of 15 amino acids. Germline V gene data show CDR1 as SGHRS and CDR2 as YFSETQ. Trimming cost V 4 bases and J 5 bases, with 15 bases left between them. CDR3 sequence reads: CASSRDGAENEKLFF. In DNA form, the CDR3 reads TGCGCCAGCAGCCGGGACGGGGCTGAGAATGAAAAACTGTTTTTT.

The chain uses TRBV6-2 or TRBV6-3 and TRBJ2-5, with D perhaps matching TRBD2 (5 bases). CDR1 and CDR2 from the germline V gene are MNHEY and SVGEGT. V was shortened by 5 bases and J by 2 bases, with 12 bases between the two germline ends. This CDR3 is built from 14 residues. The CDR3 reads CASSRSGAQETQYF. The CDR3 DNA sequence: TGTGCCAGCAGTCGGAGCGGAGCTCAAGAGACCCAGTACTTC.

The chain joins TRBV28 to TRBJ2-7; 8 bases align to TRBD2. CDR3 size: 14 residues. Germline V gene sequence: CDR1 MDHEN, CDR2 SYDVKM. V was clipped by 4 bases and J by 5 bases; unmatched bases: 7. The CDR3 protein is CASSYIAGPHEQYF. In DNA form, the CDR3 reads TGTGCCAGCAGTTATATAGCGGGACCCCACGAGCAGTACTTC.

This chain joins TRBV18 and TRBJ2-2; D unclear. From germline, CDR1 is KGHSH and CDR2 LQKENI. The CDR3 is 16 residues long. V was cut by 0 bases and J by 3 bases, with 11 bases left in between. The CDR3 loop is CASSPPQGMDTGELFF. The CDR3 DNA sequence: TGTGCCAGCTCACCACCTCAAGGCATGGACACCGGGGAGCTGTTTTTT.

CDR3 nucleotide sequence: TGTGCCAGTAGAAGGGACAGGGATAGCAATCAGCCCCAGCATTTT. Its translation: CASRRDRDSNQPQHF. This rearrangement joins TRBV19 to TRBJ1-5; 9 nucleotides align to TRBD1. From germline, CDR1 is LNHDA and CDR2 SQIVND (reference sequence). There are 15 residues in the CDR3. V was pared by 6 bases and J by 0 bases, with 3 bases of the junction left unmatched.

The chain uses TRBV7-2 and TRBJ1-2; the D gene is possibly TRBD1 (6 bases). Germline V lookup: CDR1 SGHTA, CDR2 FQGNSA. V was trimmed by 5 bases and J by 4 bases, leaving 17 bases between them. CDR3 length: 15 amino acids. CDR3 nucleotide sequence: TGTGCCAGCAGCCAACAGGGTTCTAAAGTCTATGGCTACACCTTC. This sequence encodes CASSQQGSKVYGYTF.

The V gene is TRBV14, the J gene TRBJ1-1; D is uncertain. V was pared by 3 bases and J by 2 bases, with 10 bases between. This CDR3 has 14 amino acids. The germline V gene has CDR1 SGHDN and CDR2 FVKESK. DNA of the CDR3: TGTGCCAGCAGCCAGAGACTGCTTAACACTGAAGCTTTCTTT. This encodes CASSQRLLNTEAFF. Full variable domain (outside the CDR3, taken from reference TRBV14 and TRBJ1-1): EAGVTQFPSHSVIEKGQTVTLRCDPISGHDNLYWYRRVMGKEIKFLLHFVKESKQDESGMPNNRFLAERTGGTYSTLKVQPAELEDSGVYFCASSQRLLNTEAFFGQGTRLTVV.

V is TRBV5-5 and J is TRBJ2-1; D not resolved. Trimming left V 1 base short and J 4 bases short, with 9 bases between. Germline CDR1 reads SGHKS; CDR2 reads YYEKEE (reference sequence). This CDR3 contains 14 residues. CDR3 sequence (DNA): TGTGCCAGCAGCTTGCACAGCCCGTACAATGAGCAGTTCTTC. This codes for CASSLHSPYNEQFF.

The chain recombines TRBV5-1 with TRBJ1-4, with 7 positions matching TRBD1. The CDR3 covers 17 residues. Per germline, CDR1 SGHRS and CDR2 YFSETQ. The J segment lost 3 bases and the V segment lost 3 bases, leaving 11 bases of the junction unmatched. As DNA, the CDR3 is TGCGCCAGCAGCTACAACCCCCGGGACAGAGCTAATGAAAAACTGTTTTTT. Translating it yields CASSYNPRDRANEKLFF.

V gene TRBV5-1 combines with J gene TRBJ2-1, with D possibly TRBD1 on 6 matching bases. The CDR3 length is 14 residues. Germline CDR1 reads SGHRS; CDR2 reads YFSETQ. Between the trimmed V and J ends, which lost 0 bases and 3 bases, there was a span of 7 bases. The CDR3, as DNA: TGCGCCAGCAGCTTGGGGACAGACTACAATGAGCAGTTCTTC. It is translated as CASSLGTDYNEQFF.

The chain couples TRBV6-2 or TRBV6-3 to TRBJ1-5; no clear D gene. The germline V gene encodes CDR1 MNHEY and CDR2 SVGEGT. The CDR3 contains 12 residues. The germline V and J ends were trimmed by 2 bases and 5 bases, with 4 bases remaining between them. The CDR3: CASSYTDQPQHF. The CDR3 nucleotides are TGTGCCAGCAGTTACACGGATCAGCCCCAGCATTTT.

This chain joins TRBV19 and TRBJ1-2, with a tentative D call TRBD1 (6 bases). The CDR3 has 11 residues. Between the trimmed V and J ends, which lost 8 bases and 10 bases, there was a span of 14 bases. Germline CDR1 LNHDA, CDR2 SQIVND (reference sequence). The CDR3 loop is CASFLDSTYTF. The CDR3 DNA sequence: TGTGCCAGTTTCCTGGACAGCACCTACACCTTC.

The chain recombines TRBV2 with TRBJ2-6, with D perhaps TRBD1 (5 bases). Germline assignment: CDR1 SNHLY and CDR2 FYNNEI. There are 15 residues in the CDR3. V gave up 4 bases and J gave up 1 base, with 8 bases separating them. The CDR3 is CASSGQFSGANVLTF. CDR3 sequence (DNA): TGTGCCAGCAGTGGACAGTTTTCTGGGGCCAACGTCCTGACTTTC.

The CDR3, as DNA: TGTGCCAGCAGCGACAGGGACATAGTAGGAAACACCATATATTTT. It codes for CASSDRDIVGNTIYF. The V call is TRBV7-2, the J call TRBJ1-3; 7 bases are shared with TRBD1. Trimming removed 5 bases from V and 4 bases from J; junction bases left unmatched: 8. Germline CDR1 and CDR2: SGHTA and FQGNSA. The CDR3 is 15 residues long.

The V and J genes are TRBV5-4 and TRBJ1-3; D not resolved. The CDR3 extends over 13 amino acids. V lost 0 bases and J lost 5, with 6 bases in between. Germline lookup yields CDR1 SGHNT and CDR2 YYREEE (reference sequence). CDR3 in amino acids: CASSLGPRNTIYF. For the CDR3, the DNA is TGTGCCAGCAGCTTGGGCCCAAGAAACACCATATATTTT. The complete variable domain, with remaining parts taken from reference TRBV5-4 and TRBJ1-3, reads ETGVTQSPTHLIKTRGQQVTLRCSSQSGHNTVSWYQQALGQGPQFIFQYYREEENGRGNFPPRFSGLQFPNYSSELNVNALELDDSALYLCASSLGPRNTIYFGEGSWLTVV.

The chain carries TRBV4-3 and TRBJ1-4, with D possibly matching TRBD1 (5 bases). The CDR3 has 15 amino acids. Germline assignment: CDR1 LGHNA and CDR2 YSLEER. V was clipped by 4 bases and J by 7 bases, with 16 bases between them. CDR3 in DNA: TGCGCCAGCAGCCGGGGAACGGGGGTAGGTGAAAAACTGTTTTTT. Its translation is CASSRGTGVGEKLFF.

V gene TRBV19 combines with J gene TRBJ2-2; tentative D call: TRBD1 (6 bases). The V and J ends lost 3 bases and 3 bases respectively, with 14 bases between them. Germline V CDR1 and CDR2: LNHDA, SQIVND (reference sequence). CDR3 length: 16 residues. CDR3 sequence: CASSIQAGAYTGELFF. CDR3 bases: TGTGCCAGTAGTATTCAGGCAGGGGCCTACACCGGGGAGCTGTTTTTT.

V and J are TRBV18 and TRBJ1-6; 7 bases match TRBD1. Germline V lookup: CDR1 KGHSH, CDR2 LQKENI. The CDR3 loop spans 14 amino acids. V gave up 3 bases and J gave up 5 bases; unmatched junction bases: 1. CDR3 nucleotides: TGTGCCAGCTCACCGCAGGGGGATAATTCACCCCTCCACTTT. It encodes CASSPQGDNSPLHF. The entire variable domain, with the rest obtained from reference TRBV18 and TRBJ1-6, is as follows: NAGVMQNPRHLVRRRGQEARLRCSPMKGHSHVYWYRQLPEEGLKFMVYLQKENIIDESGMPKERFSAEFPKEGPSILRIQQVVRGDSAAYFCASSPQGDNSPLHFGNGTRLTVT.

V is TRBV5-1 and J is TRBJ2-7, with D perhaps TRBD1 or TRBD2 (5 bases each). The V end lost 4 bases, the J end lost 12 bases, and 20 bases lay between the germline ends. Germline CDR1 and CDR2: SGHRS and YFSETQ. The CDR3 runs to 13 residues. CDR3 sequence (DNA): TGCGCCAGCAGCCCGACGCCGGGGCAGGTCTCGTACTTC. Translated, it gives CASSPTPGQVSYF.

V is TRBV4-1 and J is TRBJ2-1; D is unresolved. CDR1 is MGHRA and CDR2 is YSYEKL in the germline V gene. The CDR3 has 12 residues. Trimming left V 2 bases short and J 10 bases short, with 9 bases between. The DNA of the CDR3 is TGCGCCAGCAGCCAACCCGACCGGGAGCAGTTCTTC. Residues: CASSQPDREQFF.

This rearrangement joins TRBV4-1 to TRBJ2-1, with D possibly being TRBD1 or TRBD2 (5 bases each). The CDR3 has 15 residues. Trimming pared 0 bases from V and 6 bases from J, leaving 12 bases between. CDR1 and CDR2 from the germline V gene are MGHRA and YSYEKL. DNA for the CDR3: TGCGCCAGCAGCCAAGATCGGCAGGGAGCCAATGAGCAGTTCTTC. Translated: CASSQDRQGANEQFF.

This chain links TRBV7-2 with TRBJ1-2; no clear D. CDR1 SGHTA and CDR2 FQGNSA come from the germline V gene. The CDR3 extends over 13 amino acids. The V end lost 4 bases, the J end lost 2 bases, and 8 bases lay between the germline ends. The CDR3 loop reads CASSYRRNYGYTF. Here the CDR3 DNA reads TGTGCCAGCAGCTACCGGAGAAACTATGGCTACACCTTC. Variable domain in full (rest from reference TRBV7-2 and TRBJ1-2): GAGVSQSPSNKVTEKGKDVELRCDPISGHTALYWYRQSLGQGLEFLIYFQGNSAPDKSGLPSDRFSAERTGGSVSTLTIQRTQQEDSAVYLCASSYRRNYGYTFGSGTRLTVV.